These 22 T cell receptor beta chains came from one sample sequenced in a study of T cells after yellow fever vaccination. TCRdb re-analysed the 5' RACE reads in MiXCR, keeping a single row per CDR3 protein. The sample holds 60,000 to 95,000 distinct CDR3 sequences, 7.3% seen once. This specimen was CD8+ T cells sorted from PBMCs, taken 10 to 11 days after the first yellow fever vaccination. These receptors originate from a man aged 18 to 29 who received the YFV17D yellow fever vaccine.

In its sample, this clonotype was seen many times. The gene calls are TRBV27 and TRBJ2-6; 10 positions match TRBD1. The CDR3 spans 16 residues. The V gene end was trimmed by 3 bases and the J gene end by 2 bases; junction bases not matched to a gene: 1. From germline, CDR1 is MNHEY and CDR2 SMNVEV (reference sequence). The CDR3 protein is CASSFGQGAGANVLTF. DNA of the CDR3: TGTGCCAGCAGTTTCGGACAGGGGGCTGGGGCCAACGTCCTGACTTTC. Combining the CDR3 with reference TRBV27 and TRBJ2-6 gives the whole variable domain EAQVTQNPRYLITVTGKKLTVTCSQNMNHEYMSWYRQDPGLGLRQIYYSMNVEVTDKGDVPEGYKVSRKEKRNFPLILESPSPNQTSLYFCASSFGQGAGANVLTFGAGSRLTVL.

In this sample, this clonotype turned up many times. The junction shows a germline mismatch at one end, possibly a read error. The chain links TRBV4-3 to TRBJ2-3; D is unresolved. The germline gives CDR1 LGHNA, CDR2 YSLEER. This CDR3 region has 14 residues. Here the CDR3 DNA reads TGCGCCAGCAGCCAAGATCTTGCACAGATACGCAGTAATTTT. The encoded protein is CASSQDLAQIRSNF.

In this sample, this clonotype turned up a few times. The CDR3 reads CASSPLPGWGHEQYF. The CDR3 bases are TGTGCCAGCAGCCCCCTCCCCGGGTGGGGGCACGAGCAGTACTTC. V gene TRBV7-2 combines with J gene TRBJ2-7; TRBD1 might be the D (6 bases). V lost 5 bases and J 5 bases, leaving 19 bases between the germline ends. The CDR3 runs to 15 residues. Germline V gene data show CDR1 as SGHTA and CDR2 as FQGNSA.

This clonotype occurred many times. The chain carries TRBV29-1 and TRBJ1-2; tentative D call: TRBD1 (5 bases). Trimming shortened V by 1 base and J by 4 bases, and 13 bases separated the two germline ends. Germline V lookup: CDR1 SQVTM, CDR2 ANQGSEA. The CDR3 has 14 amino acids. For the CDR3, the DNA is TGCAGCGTTGAAGGAGGCTGGGGGACCTATGGCTACACCTTC. It is translated as CSVEGGWGTYGYTF.

The chain is built from TRBV29-1 and TRBJ1-2; unclear D gene. V was cut by 7 bases and J by 7 bases, with 16 bases left in between. CDR1 is SQVTM, CDR2 ANQGSEA, per germline. The CDR3 consists of 12 residues. CDR3 nucleotide sequence: TGCAGCGCCGGAGGGCCTTACCGTGGCTACACCTTC. Its translation is CSAGGPYRGYTF.

The sample holds many counts of this clonotype. The gene calls are TRBV9 and TRBJ2-3; 8 positions agree with TRBD1. Trimming took 3 bases from V and 2 from J; bases not matched to a gene: 2. The CDR3 consists of 14 residues. Germline V gene data show CDR1 as SGDLS and CDR2 as YYNGEE. CDR3 nucleotides: TGTGCCAGCAGCGAGGACAGGGACACAGATACGCAGTATTTT. Residues: CASSEDRDTDTQYF.

The chain carries TRBV24-1 and TRBJ1-1, with D unclear. V was clipped by 9 bases and J by 0 bases, with 10 bases between them. CDR3 length: 13 residues. Germline V gives CDR1 KGHDR, CDR2 SFDVKD. CDR3 coding DNA: TGTGCCACCGGAAAGGCGGTGAACACTGAAGCTTTCTTT. This encodes CATGKAVNTEAFF.

This sequence joins TRBV9 and TRBJ1-1; no definite D call. This CDR3 is built from 14 residues. Germline loops: CDR1 SGDLS, CDR2 YYNGEE. V lost 1 base and J lost 1, with 8 bases in between. CDR3 protein: CASSVTAENTEAFF. CDR3 DNA sequence: TGTGCCAGCAGCGTAACAGCAGAGAACACTGAAGCTTTCTTT.

This clonotype showed up many times. The genes are TRBV20-1 and TRBJ1-6, with 8 bases aligning to TRBD1. The CDR3 is 16 amino acids. Germline V gene sequence: CDR1 DFQATT, CDR2 SNEGSKA (reference sequence). J gave up 1 base and V 6 bases, and 8 bases lay outside the gene matches. DNA of the CDR3: TGCAGTGCCCAGGGGGCGGACTTATCCTATAATTCACCCCTCCACTTT. Translation: CSAQGADLSYNSPLHF.

This clonotype was seen repeatedly, ten times or more. This sequence joins TRBV7-6 and TRBJ1-6; no firm D call. Trimming left V 2 bases short and J 0 bases short, with 8 bases between. CDR3 length: 16 residues. In germline, CDR1 is SGHVS, CDR2 FNYEAQ. This chain's CDR3 is CASSLKGSSYNSPLHF. The CDR3 coding sequence is TGTGCCAGCAGCTTAAAGGGAAGCTCCTATAATTCACCCCTCCACTTT.

In its sample, this clonotype was seen many times. The chain employs TRBV5-1 and TRBJ2-1; TRBD1 aligns across 9 bases. This CDR3 has 15 residues. With V trimmed by 5 bases and J by 9 bases, 12 bases remained unmatched. Germline V gene data show CDR1 as SGHRS and CDR2 as YFSETQ. This CDR3 reads CASRFAQGAPGEQFF. DNA for the CDR3: TGCGCCAGCAGATTCGCACAGGGGGCGCCTGGTGAGCAGTTCTTC.

This clonotype was detected ten times or more. One end of the junction does not line up with germline, which may come from a read error. This chain joins TRBV18 and TRBJ1-4; the D gene is possibly TRBD1 (5 bases). This CDR3 has 15 residues. CDR1 is KGHSH and CDR2 is LQKENI in the germline V gene. The chain's CDR3 is CASSPSPGTSEKLFF. As DNA, the CDR3 is TGTGCCAGCTCACCTAGCCCGGGGACTAGTGAAAAACTGTTTTTT.

This clonotype was seen ten or more times. This chain links TRBV7-9 with TRBJ2-3; possibly TRBD1 for D (6 bases). Germline V lookup: CDR1 SEHNR, CDR2 FQNEAQ (reference sequence). The CDR3 sequence is 14 residues long. The V gene lost 4 bases and the J gene lost 6 bases, with 14 bases spanning the gap. In nucleotides, the CDR3 is TGTGCCAGCAGCTGGGGACAAAGGTCGGATACGCAGTATTTT. Its translation: CASSWGQRSDTQYF.

This clonotype was detected ten times or more. CDR3: CASSLASTGIGEQFF. The CDR3 DNA reads TGTGCCAGCAGCTTAGCGTCCACAGGTATCGGTGAGCAGTTCTTC. The chain uses TRBV7-9 and TRBJ2-1; D may be TRBD1 (5 bases). V was pared by 0 bases and J by 9 bases, with 15 bases between. The CDR3 totals 15 residues. Germline V lookup: CDR1 SEHNR, CDR2 FQNEAQ (reference sequence).

This clonotype was seen a few times. V is TRBV6-2 or TRBV6-3 and J is TRBJ2-4, with unresolved D. CDR1 and CDR2 from the germline V gene are MNHEY and SVGEGT. The V end lost 8 bases, the J end lost 0 bases, and 11 bases lay between the germline ends. The CDR3 runs 14 residues. The CDR3 nucleotides are TGTGCCAGCGGCGCCTCTTTAGCCAAAAACATTCAGTACTTC. It codes for CASGASLAKNIQYF.

The chain carries TRBV6-5 and TRBJ2-1; TRBD1 might be the D (7 bases). Germline V lookup: CDR1 MNHEY, CDR2 SVGAGI. V lost 0 bases and J 8 bases, leaving 14 bases between the germline ends. This CDR3 has 15 amino acids. The CDR3 spells CASSYSLEGAHEQFF. CDR3 DNA sequence: TGTGCCAGCAGTTACTCGTTGGAGGGGGCCCATGAGCAGTTCTTC.

This clonotype came up many times. CDR3 region: CASSFPGDERDEQYV. CDR3 bases: TGTGCCAGCAGTTTTCCAGGGGATGAACGGGACGAGCAGTACGTC. V is TRBV6-5 and J is TRBJ2-7, with a tentative D call TRBD1 (6 bases). Deletions cut 4 bases from V and 5 bases from J, with 18 bases between. The CDR3 is 15 amino acids. Looked up from germline, CDR1 is MNHEY and CDR2 is SVGAGI.

This clonotype came up many times. The chain links TRBV19 to TRBJ2-3, with D uncertain. The germline CDR1 and CDR2 sequences are LNHDA and SQIVND (reference sequence). V was trimmed by 3 bases and J by 0 bases, leaving 13 bases between them. This CDR3 comprises 16 residues. CDR3: CASSMTRSLSTDTQYF. The CDR3 DNA follows: TGTGCCAGTAGTATGACAAGAAGTCTTAGCACAGATACGCAGTATTTT.

This clonotype was observed a few times. V is TRBV15 and J is TRBJ2-3; TRBD1 matches at 9 bases. The J segment lost 0 bases and the V segment lost 0 bases, leaving 1 base of the junction unmatched. CDR1 and CDR2 (germline): LNHNV, YYDKDF (reference sequence). The CDR3 runs to 16 residues. The CDR3 region is CATSRDGQGSTDTQYF. In DNA, the CDR3 is TGTGCCACCAGCAGAGACGGACAGGGGAGCACAGATACGCAGTATTTT.

This clonotype occurred a few times. The chain is built from TRBV16 and TRBJ1-6, with a weak D call TRBD1 (6 bases). Deletions cut 5 bases from V and 10 bases from J, with 15 bases between. Germline CDR1 is KGHSY and CDR2 is FQNENV. This CDR3 has 14 amino acids. The CDR3 sequence is CASSTLGGDSPLHF. The DNA of the CDR3 is TGTGCCAGCAGCACCCTCGGGGGCGACTCACCCCTCCACTTT.

This clonotype was recorded at least ten times. The rearrangement links TRBV27 to TRBJ2-7; 8 positions agree with TRBD2. The J segment lost 4 bases and the V segment lost 8 bases, leaving 7 bases of the junction unmatched. This CDR3 spans 13 amino acids. CDR1 MNHEY and CDR2 SMNVEV come from the germline V gene (reference sequence). The CDR3 region has the DNA TGTGCCAGCGGTTACGGGGGGGGTTACGAGCAGTACTTC. Translating it yields CASGYGGGYEQYF.

In this sample, this clonotype turned up a few times. The gene calls are TRBV11-2 and TRBJ2-5, with D possibly called TRBD1 or TRBD2 (6 bases each). V was pared by 5 bases and J by 1 base, with 14 bases between. Germline V gene sequence: CDR1 SGHAT, CDR2 FQNNGV. CDR3 length: 15 amino acids. CDR3: CASSEGSGAQETQYF. As DNA, the CDR3 is TGTGCCAGCAGCGAGGGGTCGGGGGCCCAAGAGACCCAGTACTTC.